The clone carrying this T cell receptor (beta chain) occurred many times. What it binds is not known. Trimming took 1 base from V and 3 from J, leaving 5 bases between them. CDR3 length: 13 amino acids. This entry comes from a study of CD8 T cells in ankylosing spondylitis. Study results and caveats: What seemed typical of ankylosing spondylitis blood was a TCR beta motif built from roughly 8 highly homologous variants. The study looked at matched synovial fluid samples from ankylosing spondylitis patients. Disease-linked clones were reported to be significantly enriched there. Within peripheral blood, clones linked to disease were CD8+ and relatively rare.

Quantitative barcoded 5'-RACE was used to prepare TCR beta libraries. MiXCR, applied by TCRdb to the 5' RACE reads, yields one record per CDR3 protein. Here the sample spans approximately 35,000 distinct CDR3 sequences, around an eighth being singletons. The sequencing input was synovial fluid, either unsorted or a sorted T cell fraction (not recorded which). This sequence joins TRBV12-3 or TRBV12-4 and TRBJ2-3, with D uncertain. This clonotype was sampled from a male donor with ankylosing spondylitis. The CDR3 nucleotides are TGTGCCAGCAGTTTAGAAGTTACAGATACGCAGTATTTT. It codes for CASSLEVTDTQYF.